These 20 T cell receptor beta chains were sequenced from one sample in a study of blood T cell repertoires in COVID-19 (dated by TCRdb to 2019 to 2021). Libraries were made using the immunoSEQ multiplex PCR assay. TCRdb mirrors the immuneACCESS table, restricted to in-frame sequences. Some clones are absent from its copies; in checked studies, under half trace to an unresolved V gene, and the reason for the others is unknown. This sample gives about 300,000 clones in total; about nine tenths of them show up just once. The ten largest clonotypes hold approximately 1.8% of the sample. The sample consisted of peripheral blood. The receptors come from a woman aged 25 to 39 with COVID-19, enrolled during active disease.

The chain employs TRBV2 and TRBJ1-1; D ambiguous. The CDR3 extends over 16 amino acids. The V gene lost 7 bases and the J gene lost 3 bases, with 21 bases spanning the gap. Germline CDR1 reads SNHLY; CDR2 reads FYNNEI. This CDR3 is CASTPSPGLPDTEAFF. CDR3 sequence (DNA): TGTGCCAGCACCCCTTCCCCCGGACTCCCGGACACTGAAGCTTTCTTT. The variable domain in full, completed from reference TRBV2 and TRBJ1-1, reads EPEVTQTPSHQVTQMGQEVILRCVPISNHLYFYWYRQILGQKVEFLVSFYNNEISEKSEIFDDQFSVERPDGSNFTLKIRSTKLEDSAMYFCASTPSPGLPDTEAFFGQGTRLTVV.

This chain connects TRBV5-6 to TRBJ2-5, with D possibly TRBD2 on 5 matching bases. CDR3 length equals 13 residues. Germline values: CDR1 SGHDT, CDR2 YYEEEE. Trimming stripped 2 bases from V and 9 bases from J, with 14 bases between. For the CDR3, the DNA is TGTGCCAGCAGCTTCCAGCGGTCAGGACCCCAGTACTTC. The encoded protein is CASSFQRSGPQYF.

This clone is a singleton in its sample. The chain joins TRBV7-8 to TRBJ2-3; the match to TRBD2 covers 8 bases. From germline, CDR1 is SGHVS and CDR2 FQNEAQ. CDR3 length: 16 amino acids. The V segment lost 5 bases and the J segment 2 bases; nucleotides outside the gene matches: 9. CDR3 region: CASSAAPGGPTDTQYF. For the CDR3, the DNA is TGTGCCAGCAGCGCAGCCCCGGGGGGGCCCACAGATACGCAGTATTTT.

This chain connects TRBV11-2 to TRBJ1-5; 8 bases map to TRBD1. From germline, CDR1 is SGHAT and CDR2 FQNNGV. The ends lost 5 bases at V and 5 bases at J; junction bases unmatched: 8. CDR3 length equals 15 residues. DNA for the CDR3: TGTGCCAGCAGCCCCGACAGGGGTGGTTATCAGCCCCAGCATTTT. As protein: CASSPDRGGYQPQHF.

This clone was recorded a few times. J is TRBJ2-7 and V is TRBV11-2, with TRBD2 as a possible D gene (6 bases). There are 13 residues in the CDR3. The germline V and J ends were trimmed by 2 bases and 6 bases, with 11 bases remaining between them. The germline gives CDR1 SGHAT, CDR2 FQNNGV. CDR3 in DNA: TGTGCCAGCAGCTTACTCAGGGAGGCCGAGCAGTACTTC. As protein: CASSLLREAEQYF.

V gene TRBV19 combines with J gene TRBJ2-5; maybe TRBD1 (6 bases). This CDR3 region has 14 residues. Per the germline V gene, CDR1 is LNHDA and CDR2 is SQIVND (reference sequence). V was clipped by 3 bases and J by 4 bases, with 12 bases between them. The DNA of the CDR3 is TGTGCCAGTAGTATGGGACAACTGGGAGAGACCCAGTACTTC. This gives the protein CASSMGQLGETQYF.

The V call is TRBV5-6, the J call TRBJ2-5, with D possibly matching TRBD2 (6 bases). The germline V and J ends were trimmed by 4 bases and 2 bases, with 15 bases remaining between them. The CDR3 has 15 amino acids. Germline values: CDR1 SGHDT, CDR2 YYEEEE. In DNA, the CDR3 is TGTGCCAGCAGCAAAGCGGCGGGGCGACAAGAGACCCAGTACTTC. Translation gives CASSKAAGRQETQYF.

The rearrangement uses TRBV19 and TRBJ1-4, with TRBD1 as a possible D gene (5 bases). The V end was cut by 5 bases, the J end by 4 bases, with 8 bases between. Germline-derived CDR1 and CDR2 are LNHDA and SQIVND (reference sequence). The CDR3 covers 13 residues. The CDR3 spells CASSDSYNEKLFF. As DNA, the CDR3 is TGTGCCAGTAGTGACAGCTATAATGAAAAACTGTTTTTT.

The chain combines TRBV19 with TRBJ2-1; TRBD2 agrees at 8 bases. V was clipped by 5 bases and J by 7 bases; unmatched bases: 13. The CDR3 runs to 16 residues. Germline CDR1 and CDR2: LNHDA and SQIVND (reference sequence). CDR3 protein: CASSGRLASGLNEQFF. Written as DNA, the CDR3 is TGTGCCAGTAGTGGTCGACTAGCGAGCGGTTTGAATGAGCAGTTCTTC.

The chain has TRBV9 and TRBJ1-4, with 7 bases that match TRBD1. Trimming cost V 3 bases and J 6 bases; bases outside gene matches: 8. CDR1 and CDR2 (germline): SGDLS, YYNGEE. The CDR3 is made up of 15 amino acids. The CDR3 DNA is TGTGCCAGCAGCGGATCGACAGGGTTTGATGAAAAACTGTTTTTT. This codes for CASSGSTGFDEKLFF. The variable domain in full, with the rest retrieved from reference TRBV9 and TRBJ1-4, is DSGVTQTPKHLITATGQRVTLRCSPRSGDLSVYWYQQSLDQGLQFLIQYYNGEERAKGNILERFSAQQFPDLHSELNLSSLELGDSALYFCASSGSTGFDEKLFFGSGTQLSVL.

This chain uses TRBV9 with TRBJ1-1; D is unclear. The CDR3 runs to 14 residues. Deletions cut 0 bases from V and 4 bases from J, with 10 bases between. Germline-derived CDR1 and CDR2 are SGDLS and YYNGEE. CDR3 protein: CASSVDWGATEAFF. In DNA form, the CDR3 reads TGTGCCAGCAGCGTAGATTGGGGAGCCACTGAAGCTTTCTTT.

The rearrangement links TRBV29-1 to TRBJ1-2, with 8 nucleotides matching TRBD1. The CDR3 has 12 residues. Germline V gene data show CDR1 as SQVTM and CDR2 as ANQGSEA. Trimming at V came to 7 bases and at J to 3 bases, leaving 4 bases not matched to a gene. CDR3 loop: CSAVQGDYGYTF. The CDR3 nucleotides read TGCAGCGCCGTACAGGGGGACTATGGCTACACCTTC.

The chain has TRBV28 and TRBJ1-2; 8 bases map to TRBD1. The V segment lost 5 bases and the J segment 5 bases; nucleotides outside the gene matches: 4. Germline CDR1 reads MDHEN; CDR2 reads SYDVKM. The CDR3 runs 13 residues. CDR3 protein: CASSAGGWYGYTF. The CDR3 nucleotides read TGTGCCAGCAGTGCAGGGGGCTGGTATGGCTACACCTTC.

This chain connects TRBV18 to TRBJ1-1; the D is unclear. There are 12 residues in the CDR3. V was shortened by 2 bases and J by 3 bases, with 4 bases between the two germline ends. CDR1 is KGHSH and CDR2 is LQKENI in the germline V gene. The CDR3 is CASSPVDTEAFF. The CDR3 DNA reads TGTGCCAGCTCACCAGTCGACACTGAAGCTTTCTTT.

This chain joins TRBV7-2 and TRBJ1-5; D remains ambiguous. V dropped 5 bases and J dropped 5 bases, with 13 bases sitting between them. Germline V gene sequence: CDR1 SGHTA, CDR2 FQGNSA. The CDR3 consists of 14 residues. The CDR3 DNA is TGTGCCAGCAGCCCCGAGGCTTTCTATCAGCCCCAGCATTTT. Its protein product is CASSPEAFYQPQHF.

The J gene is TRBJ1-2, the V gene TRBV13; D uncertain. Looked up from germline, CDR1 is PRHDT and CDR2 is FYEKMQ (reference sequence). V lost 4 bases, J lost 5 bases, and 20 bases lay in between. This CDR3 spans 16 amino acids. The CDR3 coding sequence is TGTGCCAGCAGCTCCAAAACCGAGGGTACGGGTTATGGCTACACCTTC. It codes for CASSSKTEGTGYGYTF.

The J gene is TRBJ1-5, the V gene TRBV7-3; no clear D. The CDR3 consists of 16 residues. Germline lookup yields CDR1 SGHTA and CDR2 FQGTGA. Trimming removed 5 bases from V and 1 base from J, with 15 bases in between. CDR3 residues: CASSPRCVTSNQPQHF. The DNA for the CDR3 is TGTGCCAGCAGCCCCCGTTGTGTAACAAGCAATCAGCCCCAGCATTTT.

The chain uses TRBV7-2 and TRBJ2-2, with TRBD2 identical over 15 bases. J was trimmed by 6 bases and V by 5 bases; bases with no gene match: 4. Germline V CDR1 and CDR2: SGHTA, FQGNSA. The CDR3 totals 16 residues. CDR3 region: CASSTGLAGGSGELFF. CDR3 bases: TGTGCCAGCAGCACGGGACTAGCGGGGGGCTCCGGGGAGCTGTTTTTT.

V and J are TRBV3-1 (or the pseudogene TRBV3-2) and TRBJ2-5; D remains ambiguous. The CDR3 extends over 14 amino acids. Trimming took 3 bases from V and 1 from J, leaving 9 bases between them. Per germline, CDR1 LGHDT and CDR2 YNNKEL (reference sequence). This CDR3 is CASSHSETQETQYF. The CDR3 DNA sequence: TGTGCCAGCAGCCATTCGGAGACCCAAGAGACCCAGTACTTC.

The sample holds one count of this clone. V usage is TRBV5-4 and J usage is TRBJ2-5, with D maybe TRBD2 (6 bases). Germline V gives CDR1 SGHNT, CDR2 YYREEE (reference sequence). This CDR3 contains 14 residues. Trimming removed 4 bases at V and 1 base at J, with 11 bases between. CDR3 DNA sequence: TGTGCCAGCAGCAAGGCAGCGGGCCAAGAGACCCAGTACTTC. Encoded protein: CASSKAAGQETQYF.